The T cell receptor (beta chain) under discussion was sequenced for a study of shared clonotypes between healthy human individuals. Study-wide context: The study drew on a couple of women and three men aged 18 to 49 as donors. Study outcomes and limitations: Limited genetic and exposure-history diversity came from having few donors.

Unsorted samples drew genomic DNA from about 90 million PBMCs. For this clone: The antigen is not known.

The quantity of DNA used in unsorted PBMC replicate PCRs was 250 to 350 ng, corresponding to about 30,000 T cell genomes. Some clones are missing from TCRdb's copy, which holds only in-frame ones; the method was immunoSEQ multiplex PCR. The sample holds about 480,000 clones, over 60% seen once. CDR1 and CDR2 (germline): SGHDN, FVKESK. Trimming left V 2 bases short and J 4 bases short, with 11 bases between. The CDR3 is 14 residues long. This sequence originates from a woman aged 35 to 49 in good health. Some clones in this sample may be carry-over from other donors' samples. J is TRBJ1-2 and V is TRBV14, with D tentatively TRBD1 (5 bases). Sequenced input: PBMCs. CDR3 protein: CASSQTGGSYGYTF. In DNA, the CDR3 is TGTGCCAGCAGCCAAACAGGCGGGAGCTATGGCTACACCTTC.